This TCR beta chain was retrieved from a study of shared clonotypes between healthy human individuals. Study-level points and caveats: With several donors compared, 4% to 5.5% of naive CD4 clonotypes were shared. Rarefaction analysis demonstrated incomplete sorted-subset sequencing notwithstanding large depth. Collection of samples was limited to blood; tissue repertoires likely differ.

A note on this clone: Its cognate antigen is unknown.

CDR3 length equals 12 residues. Germline V gene data show CDR1 as GTSNPN and CDR2 as SVGIG (reference sequence). Trimming shortened V by 2 bases and J by 3 bases, and 8 bases separated the two germline ends. Positive CCR7 selection of CD45RO-negative cells yielded the naive CD8 cells, and terminally differentiated effector memory CD45RA+ cells were excluded. TCRdb keeps only in-frame clones here, not all; method: immunoSEQ multiplex PCR. The sample includes roughly 600,000 clones, 95% to 98% seen only once; the top ten take 0.25% to 0.35%. The sequence was collected from a man under 40 in good health. Sequenced input: naive CD8+ T cells sorted from blood. The chain couples TRBV30 to TRBJ2-7; D is perhaps TRBD2 (5 bases). The CDR3 DNA is TGTGCCTGGAGTAGCGGACTCTACGAGCAGTACTTC. Translated: CAWSSGLYEQYF.